This T cell receptor beta chain was observed in a study of human T cells and chemical hapten exposure. TCRdb redid the calling of the RACE reads with MiXCR, one entry per CDR3 protein. This sample yields 45,000 to 65,000 distinct CDR3 sequences, of which roughly 9.8% are seen a single time; 9.6% belongs to the top ten. This clonotype came up many times. Time point noted: pre-sensitization, week 0. Specified treatment: therapeutic diphenylcyclopropenone sensitization with weekly scalp DPC. This TCR came from a man aged 35-49 years with alopecia areata. Some clones in this sample may be carry-over from other donors' samples. The sequences come from whole blood, collected in connection with sensitization to the hapten diphenylcyclopropenone (DPC).

CDR3: CASSPGGGSGRQYF. The CDR3 DNA follows: TGTGCCAGCAGCCCCGGCGGCGGCTCAGGACGGCAGTACTTC. The chain couples TRBV28 to TRBJ2-7; no clear D. The germline gives CDR1 MDHEN, CDR2 SYDVKM. This CDR3 is built from 14 residues. The V gene lost 6 bases and the J gene lost 9 bases, with 21 bases spanning the gap.